This is a list of T cell receptor beta chains from one sample in a study of tumor-infiltrating lymphocytes in primary liver carcinoma. TCRdb redid the calling of the multiplex PCR reads with MiXCR, one entry per CDR3 protein. The sample holds a few hundred thousand distinct CDR3 sequences, approximately 58% seen once. The sequenced material came from peripheral blood. Source of these receptors: a woman in her thirties with primary liver carcinoma and hepatitis B virus infection. Each CDR3 is given with its conserved first and last residue. The D gene is left open where the match is weak. Expanded clones get a size class; other rows say once, few or many, or leave the size out.

v_gene: TRBV11-2; d_gene: .; abundance: .; j_gene: TRBJ2-7; CDR3nt: TGTGTCAGCGGCTCTCTGGCAGCTCTCTACGAGCAGTACTTC; CDR3aa: CVSGSLAALYEQYF
v_gene: TRBV6-1; d_gene: TRBD2; abundance: .; j_gene: TRBJ2-1; CDR3nt: TGTGCCAGTGGTAGGGTAGCGGGATACTCCTACAATGAGCAGTTCTTC; CDR3aa: CASGRVAGYSYNEQFF
v_gene: TRBV4-3; d_gene: .; abundance: few; j_gene: TRBJ1-2; CDR3nt: TGCGCCAGCAGCCAAGTAACAGCGACCAACTATGACTACACCTTC; CDR3aa: CASSQVTATNYDYTF
v_gene: TRBV12-3/TRBV12-4; d_gene: .; abundance: .; j_gene: TRBJ2-3; CDR3nt: TGTGCCATCAGTGTGGGGGGTACAGATACGCAGTATTTT; CDR3aa: CAISVGGTDTQYF
v_gene: TRBV7-9; d_gene: .; abundance: few; j_gene: TRBJ2-1; CDR3nt: TGTGCCAGCAGCCCTCCGGTTATCCCGGAGCAGTTCTTC; CDR3aa: CASSPPVIPEQFF
v_gene: TRBV11-3; d_gene: TRBD2; abundance: once; j_gene: TRBJ2-1; CDR3nt: TGTGCCAGCAGCTTAGGACCAGCGGGGGGCAATGAGCAGTTCTTC; CDR3aa: CASSLGPAGGNEQFF
v_gene: TRBV11-2; d_gene: TRBD2; abundance: .; j_gene: TRBJ2-1; CDR3nt: TGTGCCAGCAACTTGAGGCGGGAGGGAGTCAATGAGCAGTTCTTC; CDR3aa: CASNLRREGVNEQFF
v_gene: TRBV29-1; d_gene: .; abundance: once; j_gene: TRBJ2-1; CDR3nt: TGCAGCGTTCTAGGGGGATTGGTAAATGAGCAGTTCTTC; CDR3aa: CSVLGGLVNEQFF
v_gene: TRBV12-3/TRBV12-4; d_gene: TRBD1; abundance: .; j_gene: TRBJ2-2; CDR3nt: TGTGCCAGCAGTCCCCGGACAGGGCCTGGGACCGGGGAGCTGTTTTTT; CDR3aa: CASSPRTGPGTGELFF
v_gene: TRBV12-3/TRBV12-4; d_gene: .; abundance: many; j_gene: TRBJ1-5; CDR3nt: TGTGCCAGCAGTTTGACGGAAAATCAGCCCCAGCATTTT; CDR3aa: CASSLTENQPQHF
v_gene: TRBV20-1; d_gene: TRBD2; abundance: many; j_gene: TRBJ2-1; CDR3nt: TGCAGTGCTAGAGACTCCCGGGGGACTAGCGGGAGCTATGAGCAGTTCTTC; CDR3aa: CSARDSRGTSGSYEQFF
v_gene: TRBV5-6; d_gene: .; abundance: .; j_gene: TRBJ1-1; CDR3nt: TGTGCCAGCAGCTTGCCAGGGCAGGGCCCGAAGGGAGGTGAAGCTTTCTTT; CDR3aa: CASSLPGQGPKGGEAFF
v_gene: TRBV28; d_gene: TRBD2; abundance: .; j_gene: TRBJ2-2; CDR3nt: TGTGCCAGCAGTAATAGCGGGAAACGTGGCGGGGAGCTGTTTTTT; CDR3aa: CASSNSGKRGGELFF
v_gene: TRBV29-1; d_gene: .; abundance: once; j_gene: TRBJ2-7; CDR3nt: TGCAGCGTTGGTCGTCGGGGTAGTGAGCAGTACTTC; CDR3aa: CSVGRRGSEQYF
v_gene: TRBV6-5; d_gene: .; abundance: many; j_gene: TRBJ1-4; CDR3nt: TGTGCCAGCAGCGACCAGGGTTGGAGTGAAAAACTGTTTTTT; CDR3aa: CASSDQGWSEKLFF
v_gene: TRBV7-9; d_gene: TRBD1; abundance: .; j_gene: TRBJ2-3; CDR3nt: TGTGCCAGCAGCCTGGGACAGCGCACAGACACGCAGTATTTT; CDR3aa: CASSLGQRTDTQYF
v_gene: TRBV29-1; d_gene: .; abundance: many; j_gene: TRBJ1-2; CDR3nt: TGCAGCGGTGGGGATACAGGGAGGACGAGTGGCTACACCTTC; CDR3aa: CSGGDTGRTSGYTF
v_gene: TRBV4-2; d_gene: TRBD2; abundance: many; j_gene: TRBJ2-3; CDR3nt: TGTGCCAGCAGCCAAGGGCGACTTCTAGCGGGGGATACGCAGTATTTT; CDR3aa: CASSQGRLLAGDTQYF
v_gene: TRBV12-3/TRBV12-4; d_gene: .; abundance: once; j_gene: TRBJ1-5; CDR3nt: TGTGCCAACAGTTTACCTGGGACAACGAATGAGCCCCAGCATTTT; CDR3aa: CANSLPGTTNEPQHF
v_gene: TRBV12-3/TRBV12-4; d_gene: .; abundance: .; j_gene: TRBJ2-5; CDR3nt: TGTGCCAGCAGTTTGTACTGGGGGGGCGAGACCCAGTACTTC; CDR3aa: CASSLYWGGETQYF
v_gene: TRBV11-3; d_gene: TRBD1; abundance: .; j_gene: TRBJ2-7; CDR3nt: TGTGCCAGCGGCTGGGGGACAGGTCCTGCCTACGAGGAGTACTTC; CDR3aa: CASGWGTGPAYEEYF
v_gene: TRBV6-5; d_gene: TRBD2; abundance: .; j_gene: TRBJ2-5; CDR3nt: TGTACCAGCAGGAATAGCGGGGGGAATCAAGAGACCCAGTACTTC; CDR3aa: CTSRNSGGNQETQYF
v_gene: TRBV29-1; d_gene: .; abundance: many; j_gene: TRBJ2-3; CDR3nt: TGCAGCGTTGACACAGATACGCAGTATTTT; CDR3aa: CSVDTDTQYF
v_gene: TRBV4-1; d_gene: TRBD1; abundance: few; j_gene: TRBJ2-3; CDR3nt: TGCGCCAGCAGCCAGACAGGGGCAAGCACAGATACGCAGTATTTT; CDR3aa: CASSQTGASTDTQYF
v_gene: TRBV6-5; d_gene: .; abundance: many; j_gene: TRBJ2-5; CDR3nt: TGTGCCAGCCGGGGAGAGACCCAGTACTTC; CDR3aa: CASRGETQYF
v_gene: TRBV6-1; d_gene: .; abundance: few; j_gene: TRBJ1-5; CDR3nt: TGTGCCAGCAGTGAAGGGGGTCGGCAGAGAAATCAGCCCCAGCATTTT; CDR3aa: CASSEGGRQRNQPQHF
v_gene: TRBV6-6; d_gene: .; abundance: many; j_gene: TRBJ1-5; CDR3nt: TGTGCCAGCAAATACGGGGACAAGGGGGAGCCCCAGCATTTT; CDR3aa: CASKYGDKGEPQHF